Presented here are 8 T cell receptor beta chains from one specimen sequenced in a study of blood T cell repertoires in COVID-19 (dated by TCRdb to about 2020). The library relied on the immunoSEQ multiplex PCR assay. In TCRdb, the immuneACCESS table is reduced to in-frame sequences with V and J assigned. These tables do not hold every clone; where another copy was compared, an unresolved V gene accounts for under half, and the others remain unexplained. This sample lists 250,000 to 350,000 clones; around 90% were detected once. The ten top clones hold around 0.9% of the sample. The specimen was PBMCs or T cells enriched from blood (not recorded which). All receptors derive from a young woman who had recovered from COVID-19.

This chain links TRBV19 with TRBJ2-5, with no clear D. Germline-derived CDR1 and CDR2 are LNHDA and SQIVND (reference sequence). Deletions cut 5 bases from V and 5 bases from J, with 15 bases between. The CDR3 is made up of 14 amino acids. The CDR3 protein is CASSSSRNRETQYF. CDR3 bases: TGTGCCAGTAGTTCAAGCAGGAATAGGGAGACCCAGTACTTC.

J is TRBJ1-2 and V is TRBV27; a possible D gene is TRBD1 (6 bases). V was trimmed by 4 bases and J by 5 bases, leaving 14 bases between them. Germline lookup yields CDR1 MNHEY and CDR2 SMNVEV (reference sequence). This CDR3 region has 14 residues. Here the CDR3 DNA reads TGTGCCAGCAGTTCATCTACAGGGAGTTATGGCTACACCTTC. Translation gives CASSSSTGSYGYTF.

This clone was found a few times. CDR3 nucleotides: TGTGCCAGCAGTTCCCGGGCGGGTGAGCAGTACTTC. Its protein is CASSSRAGEQYF. The V and J genes are TRBV6-5 and TRBJ2-7; D perhaps matches TRBD2 (5 bases). The CDR3 is made up of 12 amino acids. V was shortened by 4 bases and J by 7 bases, with 11 bases between the two germline ends. The germline gives CDR1 MNHEY, CDR2 SVGAGI.

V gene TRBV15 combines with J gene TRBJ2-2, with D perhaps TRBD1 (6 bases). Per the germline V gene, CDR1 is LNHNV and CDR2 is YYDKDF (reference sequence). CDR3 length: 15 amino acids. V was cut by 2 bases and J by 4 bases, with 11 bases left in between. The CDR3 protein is CATSRRRDITGELFF. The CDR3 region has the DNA TGTGCCACCAGCAGACGCCGGGACATCACCGGGGAGCTGTTTTTT.

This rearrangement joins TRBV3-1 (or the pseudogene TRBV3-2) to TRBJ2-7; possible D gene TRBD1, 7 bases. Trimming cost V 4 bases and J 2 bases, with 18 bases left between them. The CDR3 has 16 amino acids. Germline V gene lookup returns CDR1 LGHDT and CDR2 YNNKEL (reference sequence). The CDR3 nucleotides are TGTGCCAGCAGCCCCCTACTAGGAGGGGGCACCTACGAGCAGTACTTC. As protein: CASSPLLGGGTYEQYF.

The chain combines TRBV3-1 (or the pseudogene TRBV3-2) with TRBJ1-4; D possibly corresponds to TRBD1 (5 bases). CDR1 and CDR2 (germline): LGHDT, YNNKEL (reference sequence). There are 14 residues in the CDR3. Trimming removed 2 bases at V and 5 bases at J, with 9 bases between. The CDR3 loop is CASSQFSGNEKLFF. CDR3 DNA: TGTGCCAGCAGCCAATTTTCAGGGAATGAAAAACTGTTTTTT.

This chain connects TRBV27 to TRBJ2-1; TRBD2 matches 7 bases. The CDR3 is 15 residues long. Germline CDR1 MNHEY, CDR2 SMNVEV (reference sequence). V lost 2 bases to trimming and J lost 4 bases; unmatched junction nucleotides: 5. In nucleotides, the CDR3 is TGTGCCAGCAGTTTAAAGCGGGGTGGGTACAATGAGCAGTTCTTC. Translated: CASSLKRGGYNEQFF.

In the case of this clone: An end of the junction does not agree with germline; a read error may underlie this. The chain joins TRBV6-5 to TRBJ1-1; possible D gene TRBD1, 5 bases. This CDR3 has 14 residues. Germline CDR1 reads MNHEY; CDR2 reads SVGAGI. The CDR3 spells CASSSFPTAPALIF. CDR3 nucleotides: TGTGCCAGCAGTTCTTTTCCGACAGCCCCCGCGCTTATCTTT.